This T cell receptor beta chain stems from a study of T-cell reconstitution after alpha-beta-depleted transplantation in children listed by TCRdb under 2016. Broadly, across the study: Using TCR repertoire profiling, the study followed T-cell immune reconstitution in a quantitative way in children after TCRalphabeta/CD19-depleted allogeneic hematopoietic cell transplantation.

Broad study findings and their caveats: Over subsequent months, a decline in hyperexpanded clone frequencies was noted, and after one year, T-cell counts and TCRbeta diversity were mostly ascribed to newly produced T cells. The apparently early recovery of alphabetaT-cell counts about two months after transplant reportedly depended on only several hundred rapidly expanded clones that came from non-depleted graft cells. The high TCRbeta diversity at day 60 in some patients was ascribed to recipient T cells and intrathymic progenitors that had survived conditioning.

The germline ends are 12 bases apart after V is trimmed by 7 bases and J by 5 bases. Counted from cysteine to phenylalanine, this CDR3 has 13 amino acids. Only the CDR3 portion is preserved as DNA: 39 bases, with reading frame beginning at the first base. Based on the germline V gene, the CDR1 and CDR2 sequences are MGHDK and SYGVNS. Details on this clonotype: The antigen this receptor binds is unknown. Base qualities were left out, and no much larger clone turns up one base away.

According to the study, the label for this sample's treatment or condition signals: allogeneic hematopoietic cell transplantation with graft depleted of TCRalphabeta T cells and CD19 B cells. TCRalphabeta/CD19-depleted allogeneic hematopoietic cell grafts were given to the transplant recipients, all of whom were children. Libraries were made using PCR. Instrument used: Illumina HiSeq 2500. Molecular barcoding was employed in the preparation of TCR libraries, with unique molecular identifiers being used to normalize TCRbeta repertoire quantification. TCRdb trimmed the raw reads at Q25, called clones with MiXCR and kept productive beta chains. CDR3 protein duplicates are merged, each entry listing the most common genes and DNA. For this sample there are hundreds of thousands of distinct CDR3 sequences; around 8.4% appear just once. The ten biggest clones cover 35% of the sample.

The source is a male patient aged 2 to 10 who had a stem cell transplant for acute myeloid leukemia, so the T cells may come from the graft donor. This sequence uses TRBV25-1 and TRBJ2-1; the D gene assignment is ambiguous. The specimen was PBMCs, mostly from graft donor cells, collected 360 days after TCRalphabeta/CD19-depleted stem cell transplant. The CDR3 reads as follows: CASTVARNNEQFF. The sequence in DNA is TGTGCCAGCACCGTGGCGAGGAACAATGAGCAGTTCTTC.